This TCR beta chain was documented in a study of OX40 agonist ivuxolimab in advanced cancers. Study-level background: The costimulatory receptor OX40 (CD134) was targeted by ivuxolimab, a fully human IgG2 agonistic monoclonal antibody. Intravenous ivuxolimab was administered to patients every 2 weeks at six dose levels: 0.01, 0.1, 0.3, 1.5, 3 and 10 mg/kg. Among the 50 to 55 dose-escalation patients, roughly 20 had hepatocellular carcinoma, about 15 melanoma, 9 renal cell carcinoma and 9 head and neck cancer. In the dose-escalation cohort, around four fifths of patients were male, and the mean age was approximately 55 years, with a range of roughly 20 to 80. Prior anti-PD-1, anti-PD-L1 or anti-CTLA-4 therapy was permitted, and 40% of dose-escalation patients had received checkpoint inhibitors. Three dose-escalation patients achieved partial responses, one with hepatocellular carcinoma and two with cutaneous melanoma. Peripheral TCRbeta sequencing aimed to test whether ivuxolimab altered TCR sequence diversity and caused clonal T-cell expansion. The paper describes the monotherapy dose-escalation part (N of about 55 patients) of the phase I trial of ivuxolimab. Here is what the overall study found, with its caveats: In partial responders in the 0.1-3.0 mg/kg groups, normalized peripheral clonal expansion was found to be among the lowest, especially among CD8+ T cells. The antigen specificity of the clonally expanded peripheral T cells was not determined. After ivuxolimab, more expanded clones were found on average in CD8+ T cells than in CD4+ T cells. Low levels of normalized T-cell clonal expansion were also seen in some nonresponding patients. Clonal expansion of both CD4+ and CD8+ blood T cells was observed from baseline to week 6 at doses 0.1 to 3.0 mg/kg.

After removal of 4 bases from V and 5 bases from J, the junction retains 13 bases not matched to a gene. From the germline V gene, CDR1 is SGHAT and CDR2 is FQNNGV. CDR3 length: 19 amino acids, cysteine to phenylalanine. The only DNA kept is the CDR3, 57 bases in frame from the first base. Worth noting for this clone: It lacks a known antigen. No much larger clone exists at a distance of one base, and base qualities are not known.

Patients with autoimmune disease history or receiving systemic immunosuppression were excluded from the trial. Peripheral blood for TCR sequencing was collected from all dose cohorts at baseline, on cycle 4 day 1, and on cycle 7 day 1. Samples were obtained from an open-label, multicenter, first-in-human phase I dose-escalation trial of ivuxolimab. Adults with locally advanced or metastatic melanoma, renal cell, hepatocellular, or head and neck squamous cell carcinoma were enrolled in the trial. Before TCR sequencing, CD4+ T cells and CD8+ T cells from peripheral blood were sorted into separate populations. Genomic DNA was isolated from the sorted cells so that the TCRbeta CDR3 region could be sequenced. TCRbeta CDR3 regions were sequenced using the immunoSEQ Assay. Not all clones reach the TCRdb copy of this immuneACCESS table, which keeps in-frame sequences only. Checked studies attribute under half of the gap to unresolved V genes and leave the rest unexplained. Counted in this sample were more than 45,000 clones; about 80% of them appeared once. The top ten clonotypes cover roughly 3.7% of the sample.

The receptor comes from an adult with an advanced solid tumor such as melanoma, head and neck, liver or kidney cancer. Sequencing used CD4+ or CD8+ T cells sorted from blood, obtained in a trial of the OX40 agonist ivuxolimab. This sequence uses TRBV11-2 and TRBJ2-3, and TRBD2 aligns with 15 junction nucleotides. This receptor carries the CDR3 CASSSLRTSGGAMRDTQYF. The sequenced DNA: TGTGCCAGCAGCTCGCTCCGGACTAGCGGGGGGGCCATGCGAGATACGCAGTATTTT.